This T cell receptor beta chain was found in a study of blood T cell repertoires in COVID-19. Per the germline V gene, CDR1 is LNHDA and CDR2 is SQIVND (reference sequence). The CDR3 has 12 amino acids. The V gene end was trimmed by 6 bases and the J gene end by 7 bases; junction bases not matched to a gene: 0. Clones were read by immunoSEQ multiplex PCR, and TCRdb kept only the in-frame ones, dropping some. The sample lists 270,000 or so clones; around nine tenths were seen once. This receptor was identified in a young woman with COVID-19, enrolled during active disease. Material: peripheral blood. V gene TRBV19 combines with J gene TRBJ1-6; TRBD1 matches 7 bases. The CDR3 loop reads CASRTGNSPLHF. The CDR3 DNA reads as TGTGCCAGTAGGACAGGGAATTCACCCCTCCACTTT.